Below are 27 T cell receptor beta chains sequenced from a single sample in a study of blood T cell repertoires in COVID-19. Using immunoSEQ multiplex PCR, the repertoire was profiled, and TCRdb retains in-frame clones only, with some absent. The sample lists about 220,000 clones, 80% to 90% occurring once. The sample was PBMCs or T cells enriched from blood (not recorded which). The source is a woman under 30 in a cohort exposed to, infected with or recovered from COVID-19 (not recorded which).

Here the CDR3 DNA reads TGCGCCAGCAGCTTGGAAGGGACAGGGCCTGAGGCCTACACCTTC. Amino acids: CASSLEGTGPEAYTF. The chain recombines TRBV5-1 with TRBJ1-2, with 9 nucleotides matching TRBD1. In germline, CDR1 is SGHRS, CDR2 YFSETQ. This CDR3 region has 15 residues. V lost 0 bases, J lost 10 bases, and 10 bases stayed unmatched.

The chain couples TRBV6-5 to TRBJ2-3; TRBD1 matches at 9 bases. The V gene's germline CDR1 is MNHEY and CDR2 SVGAGI. CDR3 length: 13 amino acids. J lost 7 bases, V lost 6 bases, and 5 bases had no gene match. The CDR3 loop reads CASRLQGANTQYF. Here the CDR3 DNA reads TGTGCCAGCAGACTACAGGGGGCGAATACGCAGTATTTT.

V and J are TRBV2 and TRBJ1-6; TRBD1 matches 9 bases. The trim removed 9 bases at V and 4 bases at J, leaving 4 bases unmatched. The CDR3 is 14 amino acids. In germline, CDR1 is SNHLY, CDR2 FYNNEI. The CDR3 loop is CASSDRGYNSPLHF. The CDR3 DNA reads TGTGCCAGTTCGGACAGGGGTTATAATTCACCCCTCCACTTT. The full variable domain, in which reference TRBV2 and TRBJ1-6 provide the parts outside the CDR3, is EPEVTQTPSHQVTQMGQEVILRCVPISNHLYFYWYRQILGQKVEFLVSFYNNEISEKSEIFDDQFSVERPDGSNFTLKIRSTKLEDSAMYFCASSDRGYNSPLHFGNGTRLTVT.

The chain is built from TRBV9 and TRBJ1-2; 8 bases fit TRBD1. The ends lost 3 bases at V and 2 bases at J; junction bases unmatched: 6. Germline CDR1 reads SGDLS; CDR2 reads YYNGEE. The CDR3 contains 15 residues. CDR3 sequence: CASSAQGAANYGYTF. CDR3 coding DNA: TGTGCCAGCAGCGCTCAGGGGGCTGCAAACTATGGCTACACCTTC.

The J gene is TRBJ2-4, the V gene TRBV18; possible D gene TRBD2, 6 bases. CDR3 size: 18 residues. Germline V CDR1 and CDR2: KGHSH, LQKENI. V was shortened by 0 bases and J by 1 base, with 16 bases between the two germline ends. CDR3 residues: CASSPPSGQGRAKNIQYF. DNA for the CDR3: TGTGCCAGCTCACCACCGTCAGGGCAAGGGAGGGCCAAAAACATTCAGTACTTC.

This clone was recorded only once. The chain is built from TRBV19 and TRBJ1-1; TRBD1 might be the D (6 bases). Germline V gene data show CDR1 as LNHDA and CDR2 as SQIVND (reference sequence). This CDR3 has 13 residues. V lost 7 bases to trimming and J lost 6 bases, with 15 bases between them. DNA for the CDR3: TGTGCCAGTAATTCCCCCAGGACAGCTGAAGCTTTCTTT. Amino acids: CASNSPRTAEAFF.

The V and J genes are TRBV11-2 and TRBJ2-3; 9 bases match TRBD2. Looked up from germline, CDR1 is SGHAT and CDR2 is FQNNGV. The CDR3 runs 17 residues. The trim removed 2 bases at V and 1 base at J, leaving 7 bases unmatched. CDR3 nucleotides: TGTGCCAGCAGCTTATTTCCCCCTAGCGGGGGCACAGATACGCAGTATTTT. Encoded protein: CASSLFPPSGGTDTQYF. The variable domain in full, with the rest retrieved from reference TRBV11-2 and TRBJ2-3, is EAGVAQSPRYKIIEKRQSVAFWCNPISGHATLYWYQQILGQGPKLLIQFQNNGVVDDSQLPKDRFSAERLKGVDSTLKIQPAKLEDSAVYLCASSLFPPSGGTDTQYFGPGTRLTVL.

The J gene is TRBJ1-2, the V gene TRBV5-5; D is ambiguous. The CDR3 totals 15 residues. Deletions cut 0 bases from V and 3 bases from J, with 12 bases between. From germline, CDR1 is SGHKS and CDR2 YYEKEE (reference sequence). CDR3 DNA: TGTGCCAGCAGCTTGGAATCGGGATCGGACTATGGCTACACCTTC. Amino acid sequence: CASSLESGSDYGYTF.

This chain connects TRBV28 to TRBJ1-3; 7 bases are shared with TRBD1. CDR3 size: 16 residues. Germline-derived CDR1 and CDR2 are MDHEN and SYDVKM. The trim removed 5 bases at V and 0 bases at J, leaving 7 bases unmatched. The CDR3 coding sequence is TGTGCCAGCAGTATAACCAGGGGGATCTCTGGAAACACCATATATTTT. Translated, it gives CASSITRGISGNTIYF.

The chain combines TRBV4-2 with TRBJ1-4; TRBD1 aligns across 9 bases. This CDR3 has 17 residues. V lost 5 bases, J lost 0 bases, and 7 bases stayed unmatched. Per the germline V gene, CDR1 is LGHNA and CDR2 is YNFKEQ. The CDR3 sequence: CASSFQTGGATNEKLFF. The DNA of the CDR3 is TGTGCCAGCAGCTTTCAGACAGGGGGTGCAACTAATGAAAAACTGTTTTTT.

J is TRBJ2-1 and V is TRBV2; TRBD2 aligns across 14 bases. This CDR3 region has 17 residues. V lost 6 bases, J lost 2 bases, and 6 bases stayed unmatched. Germline assignment: CDR1 SNHLY and CDR2 FYNNEI. The CDR3 here is CASRGLAGGGTYNEQFF. The CDR3 nucleotides read TGTGCCAGCAGAGGACTAGCGGGAGGAGGAACCTACAATGAGCAGTTCTTC. The full variable domain, with the rest looked up from reference TRBV2 and TRBJ2-1, is EPEVTQTPSHQVTQMGQEVILRCVPISNHLYFYWYRQILGQKVEFLVSFYNNEISEKSEIFDDQFSVERPDGSNFTLKIRSTKLEDSAMYFCASRGLAGGGTYNEQFFGPGTRLTVL.

This rearrangement joins TRBV6-5 to TRBJ2-3, with 7 bases identical to TRBD2. This CDR3 has 16 residues. The ends lost 2 bases at V and 2 bases at J; junction bases unmatched: 7. Germline-derived CDR1 and CDR2 are MNHEY and SVGAGI. CDR3 in DNA: TGTGCCAGCAGTTACGCCCTAGCGGCTAACACAGATACGCAGTATTTT. Residues: CASSYALAANTDTQYF.

This clone was counted a single time. The V call is TRBV5-1, the J call TRBJ1-1; 7 nucleotides line up with TRBD1. CDR1 and CDR2 from the germline V gene are SGHRS and YFSETQ. This CDR3 has 11 amino acids. With V trimmed by 4 bases and J by 7 bases, 1 base remained unmatched. The CDR3 sequence: CASSQGGEAFF. The DNA of the CDR3 is TGCGCCAGCAGCCAGGGGGGTGAAGCTTTCTTT.

This clone was counted only a few times. The gene calls are TRBV28 and TRBJ1-5; unclear D gene. V was cut by 6 bases and J by 7 bases, with 19 bases left in between. Germline assignment: CDR1 MDHEN and CDR2 SYDVKM. This CDR3 has 15 residues. CDR3 protein: CASSVYLGLGQPQHF. The CDR3 DNA reads as TGTGCCAGCAGCGTCTATCTGGGTCTAGGACAGCCCCAGCATTTT. Supplemented by reference TRBV28 and TRBJ1-5, the full variable domain reads DVKVTQSSRYLVKRTGEKVFLECVQDMDHENMFWYRQDPGLGLRLIYFSYDVKMKEKGDIPEGYSVSREKKERFSLILESASTNQTSMYLCASSVYLGLGQPQHFGDGTRLSIL.

CDR3 region: CASSQGQGEGYTF. The CDR3 nucleotides read TGTGCCAGCAGCCAAGGACAGGGAGAAGGCTACACCTTC. The V gene is TRBV3-1 (or the pseudogene TRBV3-2), the J gene TRBJ1-2; 7 bases match TRBD1. The CDR3 spans 13 residues. Germline lookup yields CDR1 LGHDT and CDR2 YNNKEL (reference sequence). J gave up 8 bases and V 1 base, and 4 bases lay outside the gene matches.

The CDR3 sequence: CATSAAGFSTDTQYF. For the CDR3, the DNA is TGTGCCACCAGTGCGGCAGGTTTCTCCACAGATACGCAGTATTTT. The chain links TRBV24-1 to TRBJ2-3; no clear D. The CDR3 is 15 amino acids. V was trimmed by 5 bases and J by 2 bases, leaving 13 bases between them. CDR1 is KGHDR and CDR2 is SFDVKD in the germline V gene.

The chain uses TRBV3-1 (or the pseudogene TRBV3-2) and TRBJ1-6, with TRBD1 identical over 7 bases. The CDR3 loop spans 19 amino acids. Germline V gene sequence: CDR1 LGHDT, CDR2 YNNKEL (reference sequence). J lost 6 bases, V lost 0 bases, and 14 bases had no gene match. This chain's CDR3 is CASSQEFRVGNRGNSPLHF. Here the CDR3 DNA reads TGTGCCAGCAGCCAAGAATTCCGCGTCGGGAACAGGGGTAATTCACCCCTCCACTTT.

This chain joins TRBV11-2 and TRBJ1-1; no reliable D call. Deletions cut 4 bases from V and 1 base from J, with 16 bases between. From germline, CDR1 is SGHAT and CDR2 FQNNGV. The CDR3 extends over 16 amino acids. CDR3 bases: TGTGCCAGCAGCTCCTCTTACCGGGTCGCGAACACTGAAGCTTTCTTT. Protein product: CASSSSYRVANTEAFF.

The chain combines TRBV19 with TRBJ1-2, with 12 bases identical to TRBD1. Trimming took 5 bases from V and 5 from J; bases not matched to a gene: 6. The CDR3 sequence is 15 residues long. Germline CDR1 is LNHDA and CDR2 is SQIVND (reference sequence). The CDR3 protein is CASSPGTGGSYGYTF. The CDR3 bases are TGTGCCAGTAGTCCTGGGACAGGGGGCTCTTATGGCTACACCTTC.

This chain uses TRBV24-1 with TRBJ2-7, with TRBD2 matching 9 bases. The CDR3 totals 15 residues. V lost 7 bases and J lost 6; bases outside the gene matches: 12. The V gene's germline CDR1 is KGHDR and CDR2 SFDVKD. This CDR3 is CATSLSSGSFSEQYF. DNA for the CDR3: TGTGCCACCAGCCTTAGTAGCGGGAGTTTTAGCGAGCAGTACTTC.

The chain links TRBV29-1 to TRBJ1-4; D is possibly TRBD1 (5 bases). Germline CDR1 and CDR2: SQVTM and ANQGSEA. V was pared by 7 bases and J by 3 bases, with 18 bases between. This CDR3 spans 15 amino acids. The CDR3, as DNA: TGCAGCGCCCTAGGAGGGTTGGGGGCTAATGAAAAACTGTTTTTT. Encoded protein: CSALGGLGANEKLFF.

The chain joins TRBV24-1 to TRBJ2-5; possible D gene TRBD1, 6 bases. Trimming cost V 4 bases and J 5 bases, with 22 bases left between them. The CDR3 is made up of 17 amino acids. Germline V gene lookup returns CDR1 KGHDR and CDR2 SFDVKD. This chain's CDR3 is CATSEGPGQDVRETQYF. Written as DNA, the CDR3 is TGTGCCACCAGTGAGGGACCGGGACAAGATGTTCGCGAGACCCAGTACTTC.

The chain combines TRBV18 with TRBJ2-3; 8 positions agree with TRBD2. The germline gives CDR1 KGHSH, CDR2 LQKENI. The CDR3 totals 15 residues. Trimming took 6 bases from V and 2 from J; bases not matched to a gene: 7. This CDR3 is CASSRSTSDTDTQYF. CDR3 nucleotides: TGTGCCAGCTCTCGGTCGACTAGCGACACAGATACGCAGTATTTT.

This rearrangement joins TRBV12-3 or TRBV12-4 to TRBJ1-2, with 9 bases aligning to TRBD1. V trimming: 5 bases; J trimming: 6 bases; junction bases outside the gene matches: 4. This CDR3 has 13 residues. The chain's CDR3 is CASSPTGGHGYTF. The CDR3 DNA reads as TGTGCCAGCAGTCCGACAGGGGGGCATGGCTACACCTTC.

The rearrangement links TRBV7-9 to TRBJ2-5; D not resolved. Trimming shortened V by 5 bases and J by 8 bases, and 15 bases separated the two germline ends. Germline V gene lookup returns CDR1 SEHNR and CDR2 FQNEAQ (reference sequence). CDR3 length: 13 amino acids. The CDR3 DNA reads as TGTGCCAGCAGCCTGTTGGCCTCGGGTACCCAGTACTTC. This gives the protein CASSLLASGTQYF.

The chain uses TRBV4-1 and TRBJ2-3; TRBD1 is a possible D gene (5 bases). Germline CDR1 MGHRA, CDR2 YSYEKL. Trimming removed 4 bases at V and 2 bases at J, with 13 bases between. CDR3 length equals 15 residues. The CDR3, as DNA: TGCGCCAGCAGCCTCCGCCAGGGTTACACAGATACGCAGTATTTT. It translates to CASSLRQGYTDTQYF.

V is TRBV28 and J is TRBJ1-4; possibly TRBD1 for D (6 bases). Trimming cost V 3 bases and J 3 bases, with 8 bases left between them. Per germline, CDR1 MDHEN and CDR2 SYDVKM. The CDR3 is 14 residues long. The CDR3 region is CASSLDSANEKLFF. CDR3 sequence (DNA): TGTGCCAGCAGTTTGGACAGTGCTAATGAAAAACTGTTTTTT.